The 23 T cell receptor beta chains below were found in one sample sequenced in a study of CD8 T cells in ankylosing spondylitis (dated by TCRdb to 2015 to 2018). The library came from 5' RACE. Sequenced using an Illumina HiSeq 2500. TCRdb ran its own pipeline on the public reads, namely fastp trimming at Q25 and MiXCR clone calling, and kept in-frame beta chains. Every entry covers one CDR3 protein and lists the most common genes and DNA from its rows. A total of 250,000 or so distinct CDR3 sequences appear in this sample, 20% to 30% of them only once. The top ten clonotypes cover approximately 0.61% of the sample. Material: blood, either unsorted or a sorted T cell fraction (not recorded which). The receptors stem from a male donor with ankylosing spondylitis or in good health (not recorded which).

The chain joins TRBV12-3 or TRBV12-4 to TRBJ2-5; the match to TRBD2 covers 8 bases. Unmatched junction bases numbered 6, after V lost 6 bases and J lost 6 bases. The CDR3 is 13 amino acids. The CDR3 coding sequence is TGTGCCAGCAGGGGGACTAGGCGTCAGACCCAGTACTTC. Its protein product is CASRGTRRQTQYF.

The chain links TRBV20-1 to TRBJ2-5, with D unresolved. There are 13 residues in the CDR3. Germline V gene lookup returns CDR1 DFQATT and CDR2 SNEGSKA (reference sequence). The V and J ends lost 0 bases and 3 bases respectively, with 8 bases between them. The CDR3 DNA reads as TGCAGTGCTAGAGATCATAGTGAAGAGACCCAGTACTTC. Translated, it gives CSARDHSEETQYF.

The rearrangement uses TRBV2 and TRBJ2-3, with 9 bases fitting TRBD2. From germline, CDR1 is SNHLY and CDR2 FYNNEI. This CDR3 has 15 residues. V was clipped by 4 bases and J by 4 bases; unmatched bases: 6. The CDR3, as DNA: TGTGCCAGCAGTGTACTAGCGGGTGTACCAGATACGCAGTATTTT. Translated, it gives CASSVLAGVPDTQYF.

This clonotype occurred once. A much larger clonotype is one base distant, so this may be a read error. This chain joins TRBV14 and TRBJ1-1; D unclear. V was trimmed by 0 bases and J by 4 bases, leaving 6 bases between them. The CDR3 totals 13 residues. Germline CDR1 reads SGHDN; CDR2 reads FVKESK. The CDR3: CASSQERVTEAFF. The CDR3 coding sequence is TGTGCCAGCAGCCAAGAACGGGTCACTGAAGCTTTCTTT. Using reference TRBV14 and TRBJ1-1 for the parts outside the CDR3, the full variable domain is EAGVTQFPSHSVIEKGQTVTLRCDPISGHDNLYWYRRVMGKEIKFLLHFVKESKQDESGMPNNRFLAERTGGTYSTLKVQPAELEDSGVYFCASSQERVTEAFFGQGTRLTVV.

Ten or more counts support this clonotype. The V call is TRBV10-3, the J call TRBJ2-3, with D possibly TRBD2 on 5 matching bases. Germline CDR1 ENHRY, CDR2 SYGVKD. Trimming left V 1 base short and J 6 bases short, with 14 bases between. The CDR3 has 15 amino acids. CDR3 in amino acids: CAISELGPGYDTQYF. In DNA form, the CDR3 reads TGTGCCATCAGTGAGTTGGGTCCGGGGTACGATACGCAGTATTTT.

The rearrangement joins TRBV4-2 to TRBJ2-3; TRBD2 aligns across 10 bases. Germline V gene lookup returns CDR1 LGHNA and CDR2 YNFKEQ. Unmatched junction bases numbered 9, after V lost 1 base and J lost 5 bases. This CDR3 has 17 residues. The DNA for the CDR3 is TGTGCCAGCAGCCAAGGGAGCGGGGGGGCCTCGGGAGATACGCAGTATTTT. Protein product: CASSQGSGGASGDTQYF.

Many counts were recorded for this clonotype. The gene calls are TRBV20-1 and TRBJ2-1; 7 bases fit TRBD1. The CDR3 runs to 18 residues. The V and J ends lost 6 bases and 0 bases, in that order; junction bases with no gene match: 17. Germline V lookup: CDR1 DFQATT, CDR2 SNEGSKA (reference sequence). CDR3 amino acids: CSASLTGTPGYSYNEQFF. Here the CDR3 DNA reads TGCAGTGCCTCCCTGACAGGGACCCCCGGCTACTCCTACAATGAGCAGTTCTTC.

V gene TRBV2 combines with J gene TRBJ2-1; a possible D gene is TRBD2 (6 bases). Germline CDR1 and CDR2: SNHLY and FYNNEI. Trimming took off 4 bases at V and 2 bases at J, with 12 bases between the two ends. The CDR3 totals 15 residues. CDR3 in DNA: TGTGCCAGCAGTGTCCTAGCGCTCGCCTACAATGAGCAGTTCTTC. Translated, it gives CASSVLALAYNEQFF.

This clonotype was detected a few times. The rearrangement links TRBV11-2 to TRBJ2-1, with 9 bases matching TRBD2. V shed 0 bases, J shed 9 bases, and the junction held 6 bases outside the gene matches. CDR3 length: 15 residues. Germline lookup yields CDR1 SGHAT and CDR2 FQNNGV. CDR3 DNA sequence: TGTGCCAGCAGCTTAGAGCGGGGGGGCCGTCGTGAGCAGTTCTTC. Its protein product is CASSLERGGRREQFF.

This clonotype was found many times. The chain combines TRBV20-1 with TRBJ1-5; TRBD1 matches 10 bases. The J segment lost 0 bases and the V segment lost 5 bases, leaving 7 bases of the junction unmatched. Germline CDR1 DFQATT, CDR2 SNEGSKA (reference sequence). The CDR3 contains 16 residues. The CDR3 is CSARPGQGFSNQPQHF. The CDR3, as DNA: TGCAGTGCTCGCCCGGGACAGGGGTTTAGCAATCAGCCCCAGCATTTT.

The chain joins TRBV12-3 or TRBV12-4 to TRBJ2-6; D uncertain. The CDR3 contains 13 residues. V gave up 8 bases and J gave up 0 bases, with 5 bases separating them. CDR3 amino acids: CASGHSGANVLTF. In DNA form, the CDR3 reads TGTGCCAGCGGCCACTCTGGGGCCAACGTCCTGACTTTC.

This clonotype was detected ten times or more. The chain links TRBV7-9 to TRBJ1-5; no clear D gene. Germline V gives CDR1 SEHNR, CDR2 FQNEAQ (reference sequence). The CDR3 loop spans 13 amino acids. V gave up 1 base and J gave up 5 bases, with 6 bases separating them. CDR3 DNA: TGTGCCAGCAGCTTAGGACCGGATCAGCCCCAGCATTTT. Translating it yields CASSLGPDQPQHF. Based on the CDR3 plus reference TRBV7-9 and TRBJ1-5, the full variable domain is DTGVSQNPRHKITKRGQNVTFRCDPISEHNRLYWYRQTLGQGPEFLTYFQNEAQLEKSRLLSDRFSAERPKGSFSTLEIQRTEQGDSAMYLCASSLGPDQPQHFGDGTRLSIL.

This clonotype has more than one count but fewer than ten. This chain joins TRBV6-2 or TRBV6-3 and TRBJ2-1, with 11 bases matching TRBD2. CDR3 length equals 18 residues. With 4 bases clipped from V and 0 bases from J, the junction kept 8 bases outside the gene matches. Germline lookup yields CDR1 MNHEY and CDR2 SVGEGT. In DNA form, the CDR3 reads TGTGCCAGCAGTTTAGGTATAGCGGGGGGGAGCTCCTACAATGAGCAGTTCTTC. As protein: CASSLGIAGGSSYNEQFF.

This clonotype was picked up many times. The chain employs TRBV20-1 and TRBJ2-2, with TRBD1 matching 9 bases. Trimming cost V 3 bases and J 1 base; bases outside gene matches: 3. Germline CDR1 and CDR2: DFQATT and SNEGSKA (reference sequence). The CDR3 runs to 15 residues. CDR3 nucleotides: TGCAGTGCTAGGGCGGGACAGGGGAACACCGGGGAGCTGTTTTTT. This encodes CSARAGQGNTGELFF.

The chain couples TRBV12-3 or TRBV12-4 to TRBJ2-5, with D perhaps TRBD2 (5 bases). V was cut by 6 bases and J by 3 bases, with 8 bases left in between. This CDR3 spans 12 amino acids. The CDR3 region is CASRKREETQYF. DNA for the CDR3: TGTGCCAGCAGGAAGAGGGAAGAGACCCAGTACTTC.

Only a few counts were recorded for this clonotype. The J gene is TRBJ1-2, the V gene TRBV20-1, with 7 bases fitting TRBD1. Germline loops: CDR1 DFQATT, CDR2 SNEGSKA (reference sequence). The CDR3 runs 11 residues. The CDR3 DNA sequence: TGCAGCAGCACGACAGGGTATGGCTACACCTTC. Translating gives CSSTTGYGYTF.

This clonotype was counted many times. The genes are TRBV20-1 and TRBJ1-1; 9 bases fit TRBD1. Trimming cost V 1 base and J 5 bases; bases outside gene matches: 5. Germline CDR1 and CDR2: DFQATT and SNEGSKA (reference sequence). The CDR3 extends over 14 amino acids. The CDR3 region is CSARAGTGKTEAFF. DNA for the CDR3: TGCAGTGCTAGAGCTGGGACAGGGAAGACTGAAGCTTTCTTT.

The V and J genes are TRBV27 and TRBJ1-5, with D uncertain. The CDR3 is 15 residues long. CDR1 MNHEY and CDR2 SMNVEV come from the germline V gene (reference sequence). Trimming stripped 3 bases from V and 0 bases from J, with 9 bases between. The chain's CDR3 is CASSFVADSNQPQHF. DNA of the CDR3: TGTGCCAGCAGTTTTGTCGCAGATAGCAATCAGCCCCAGCATTTT.

The DNA for the CDR3 is TGTGCCAGCAGTTTAAATCCCCCTCCGTACCAAGAGACCCAGTACTTC. Translation gives CASSLNPPPYQETQYF. V and J are TRBV12-3 or TRBV12-4 and TRBJ2-5; the D is unclear. The CDR3 contains 16 residues. V shed 2 bases and J shed 0 bases, with 13 bases lying between them.

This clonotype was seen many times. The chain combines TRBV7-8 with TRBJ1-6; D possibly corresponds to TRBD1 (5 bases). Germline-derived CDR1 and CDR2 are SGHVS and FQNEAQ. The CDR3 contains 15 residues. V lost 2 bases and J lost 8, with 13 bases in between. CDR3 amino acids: CASSLREGKDSPLHF. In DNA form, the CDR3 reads TGTGCCAGCAGCTTAAGGGAGGGGAAGGATTCACCCCTCCACTTT.

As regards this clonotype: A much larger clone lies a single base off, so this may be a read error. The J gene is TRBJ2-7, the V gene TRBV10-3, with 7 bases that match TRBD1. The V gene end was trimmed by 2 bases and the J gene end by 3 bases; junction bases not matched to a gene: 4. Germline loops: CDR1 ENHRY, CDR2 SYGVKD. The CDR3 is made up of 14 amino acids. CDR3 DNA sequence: TGTGCCATCAGTGAGGACAGGGTGTGCTACGAGCAGTACTTC. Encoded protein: CAISEDRVCYEQYF.

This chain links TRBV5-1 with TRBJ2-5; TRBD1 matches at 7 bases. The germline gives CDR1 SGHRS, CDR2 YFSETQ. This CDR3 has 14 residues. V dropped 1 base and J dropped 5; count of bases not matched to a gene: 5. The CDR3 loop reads CASSLTGVEETQYF. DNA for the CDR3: TGCGCCAGCAGCTTGACAGGGGTCGAGGAGACCCAGTACTTC.

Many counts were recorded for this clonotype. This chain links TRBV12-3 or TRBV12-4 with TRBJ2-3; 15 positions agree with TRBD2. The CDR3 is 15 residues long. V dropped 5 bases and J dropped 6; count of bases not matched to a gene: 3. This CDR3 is CASSRTSGGEDTQYF. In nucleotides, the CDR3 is TGTGCCAGCAGTAGGACTAGCGGGGGGGAGGATACGCAGTATTTT.